Listed below are T cell receptor beta chains from one sample, sequenced in a study of identical twins. A single record per CDR3 protein comes from TCRdb applying MiXCR to the 5' RACE reads. The repertoire holds 750,000 to 950,000 distinct CDR3 sequences, roughly 12% seen once, with 1.5% to 2% in the top ten. These data were likewise used in another study, on yellow fever vaccine responses in identical twins.

Specimen: PBMCs. The receptors originated from a woman aged 18-29 years in good health. Both conserved end residues are part of each CDR3. Each record gives: V gene, D gene, clone size, J gene, CDR3 protein, CDR3 DNA. The D gene is left open where the match is weak. Only some rows state a clone size, as once, few, many or a class for expanded clones.

>TRBV9|-|few|TRBJ2-7
CASSVAPLTAWGNEQYF
TGTGCCAGCAGCGTAGCTCCCCTGACAGCCTGGGGCAACGAGCAGTACTTC
>TRBV27|-|few|TRBJ1-5
CASSSGVLQPQHF
TGTGCCAGCAGTTCAGGGGTGTTACAGCCCCAGCATTTT
>TRBV10-2|-|-|TRBJ2-5
CASRLGGAPQETQYF
TGCGCCAGCAGGTTAGGGGGGGCCCCCCAAGAGACCCAGTACTTC
>TRBV4-1|TRBD1|-|TRBJ2-1
CASSQGGQGLFF
TGCGCCAGCAGCCAGGGGGGACAGGGCCTGTTCTTC
>TRBV12-3/TRBV12-4|TRBD1|-|TRBJ2-7
CASSRGPGTDTYEQYF
TGTGCCAGCAGCCGGGGCCCCGGGACAGACACCTACGAGCAGTACTTC
>TRBV29-1|-|-|TRBJ1-1
CSVEVQKVNTEAFF
TGCAGCGTTGAAGTACAAAAAGTGAACACTGAAGCTTTCTTT
>TRBV6-1|-|-|TRBJ1-1
CASSEAGMNTEAFF
TGTGCCAGCAGTGAAGCAGGTATGAACACTGAAGCTTTCTTT
>TRBV10-3|-|-|TRBJ2-7
CASAPRGIGYEQYF
TGTGCCTCTGCCCCTCGGGGGATCGGCTACGAGCAGTACTTC
>TRBV19|TRBD1|-|TRBJ2-1
CASSLWTGLSSNEQFF
TGTGCCAGTAGTCTTTGGACAGGGTTGTCTTCCAATGAGCAGTTCTTC
>TRBV5-6|-|-|TRBJ1-6
CASSLIGPPLHF
TGTGCCAGCAGCTTGATCGGCCCACCCCTCCACTTT
>TRBV10-3|-|many|TRBJ2-5
CAISVRGLEPENQYF
TGTGCCATCAGTGTGAGGGGTTTGGAACCAGAGAACCAGTACTTC
>TRBV4-1|-|-|TRBJ2-5
CASSQARTAQETQYF
TGCGCCAGCAGCCAGGCGAGGACGGCCCAAGAGACCCAGTACTTC
>TRBV2|TRBD2|-|TRBJ2-7
CASSEALGGRAYEQYF
TGTGCCAGCAGTGAAGCGCTTGGCGGGAGGGCCTACGAGCAGTACTTC
>TRBV10-3|-|few|TRBJ2-1
CAISETSAAYNEQFF
TGTGCCATCAGTGAGACTTCGGCCGCATACAATGAGCAGTTCTTC
>TRBV11-2|TRBD2|few|TRBJ2-4
CASSLGIGTSGVAKNIQYF
TGTGCCAGCAGCTTAGGCATCGGGACTAGCGGGGTAGCCAAAAACATTCAGTACTTC
>TRBV5-1|TRBD2|few|TRBJ2-3
CASSLEPGGRTDTQYF
TGCGCCAGCAGCCTAGAACCGGGAGGGAGAACAGATACGCAGTATTTT
>TRBV4-2|TRBD2|many|TRBJ2-3
CASSQSGGATDTQYF
TGTGCCAGCAGCCAAAGCGGGGGGGCCACAGATACGCAGTATTTT
>TRBV12-3/TRBV12-4|TRBD2|few|TRBJ2-1
CASSLRGSGRLGSYNEQFF
TGTGCCAGCAGTTTACGGGGTAGCGGGAGATTGGGCTCCTACAATGAGCAGTTCTTC
>TRBV9|TRBD1|few|TRBJ2-7
CASSVGDSFLGEQYF
TGTGCCAGCAGCGTCGGGGACAGCTTTTTAGGGGAGCAGTACTTC
>TRBV28|TRBD2|-|TRBJ2-3
CASSRTSGGAVDTQYF
TGTGCCAGCAGCCGGACTAGCGGGGGGGCTGTAGATACGCAGTATTTT
>TRBV29-1|-|few|TRBJ2-7
CSVGSAGAYEQYF
TGCAGCGTTGGATCGGCAGGGGCCTACGAGCAGTACTTC
>TRBV18|-|-|TRBJ1-2
CASSPPNGAQYGYTF
TGTGCCAGCTCACCACCGAACGGAGCTCAATATGGCTACACCTTC
>TRBV29-1|TRBD2|many|TRBJ2-2
CSVKTSGNTGELFF
TGCAGCGTGAAGACTAGCGGCAACACCGGGGAGCTGTTTTTT
>TRBV20-1|-|many|TRBJ2-4
CSVRNLAKNIQYF
TGCAGTGTGAGAAATCTAGCCAAAAACATTCAGTACTTC
>TRBV6-1|-|few|TRBJ1-6
CASRPRGGMNSPLHF
TGTGCCAGCAGGCCCCGGGGGGGGATGAATTCACCCCTCCACTTT
>TRBV24-1|TRBD1|many|TRBJ2-5
CATSDLKTGTQETQYF
TGTGCCACCAGTGACCTAAAGACAGGGACCCAAGAGACCCAGTACTTC
>TRBV12-3/TRBV12-4|TRBD1|many|TRBJ1-1
CASSRTGENTEAFF
TGTGCCAGCAGCCGGACAGGGGAGAACACTGAAGCTTTCTTT
>TRBV3-1|TRBD2|-|TRBJ2-3
CASSQSTGGDTQYF
TGTGCCAGCAGCCAATCTACGGGAGGAGATACGCAGTATTTT
>TRBV24-1|-|-|TRBJ2-1
CATSGVGTQNEQFF
TGTGCCACCAGTGGTGTCGGGACTCAAAATGAGCAGTTCTTC
>TRBV5-1|TRBD2|-|TRBJ2-1
CASSFQAGENSGEQFF
TGCGCCAGCAGCTTTCAAGCGGGAGAAAACAGTGGTGAGCAGTTCTTC
>TRBV5-1|-|many|TRBJ1-2
CASSLGAAGYGYTF
TGCGCCAGCAGCTTGGGGGCCGCGGGCTATGGCTACACCTTC
>TRBV12-3/TRBV12-4|-|-|TRBJ1-2
CASSLGTEINYGYTF
TGTGCCAGCAGTTTGGGGACCGAGATTAACTATGGCTACACCTTC
>TRBV11-1|TRBD2|-|TRBJ2-7
CASSYPGLAGVKSYEQYF
TGTGCCAGCAGTTATCCGGGACTAGCGGGAGTGAAGTCCTACGAGCAGTACTTC
>TRBV12-3/TRBV12-4|TRBD1|-|TRBJ2-4
CASSPLTGNSKNIQYF
TGTGCCAGCAGTCCATTGACAGGGAACTCCAAAAACATTCAGTACTTC
>TRBV15|-|few|TRBJ1-5
CATSREVYSNQPQHF
TGTGCCACCAGCAGAGAGGTTTATAGCAATCAGCCCCAGCATTTT
>TRBV19|-|-|TRBJ2-1
CASSIVGGPNEQFF
TGTGCCAGTAGTATAGTGGGGGGCCCCAATGAGCAGTTCTTC
>TRBV20-1|TRBD1|many|TRBJ1-1
CSARDDDRGVTEAFF
TGCAGTGCTAGAGATGATGACAGGGGGGTCACTGAAGCTTTCTTT
>TRBV7-9|-|few|TRBJ2-1
CASSPGWGQFF
TGTGCCAGCAGTCCCGGGTGGGGGCAGTTCTTC
>TRBV15|-|-|TRBJ2-1
CATSRDNTVQQFF
TGTGCCACCAGCAGAGATAACACGGTCCAGCAGTTCTTC
>TRBV14|-|few|TRBJ1-6
CASSQSTGTNSPLHF
TGTGCCAGCAGCCAATCTACAGGGACCAATTCACCCCTCCACTTT
>TRBV14|-|few|TRBJ1-5
CASSPAPISNQPQHF
TGTGCCAGCAGCCCTGCCCCGATTAGCAATCAGCCCCAGCATTTT